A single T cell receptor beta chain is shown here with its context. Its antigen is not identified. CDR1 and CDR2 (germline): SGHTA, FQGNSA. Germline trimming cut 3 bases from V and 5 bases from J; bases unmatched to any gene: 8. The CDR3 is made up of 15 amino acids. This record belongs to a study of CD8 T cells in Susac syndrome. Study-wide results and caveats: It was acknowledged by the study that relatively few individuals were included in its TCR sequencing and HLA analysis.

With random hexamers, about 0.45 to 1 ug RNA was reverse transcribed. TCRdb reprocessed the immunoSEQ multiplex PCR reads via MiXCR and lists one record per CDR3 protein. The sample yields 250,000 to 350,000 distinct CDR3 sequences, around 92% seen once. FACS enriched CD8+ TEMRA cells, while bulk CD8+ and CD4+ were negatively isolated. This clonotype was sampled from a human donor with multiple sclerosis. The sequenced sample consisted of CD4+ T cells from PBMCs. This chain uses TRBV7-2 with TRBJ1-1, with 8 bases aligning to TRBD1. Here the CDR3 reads CASSFYATGETEAFF. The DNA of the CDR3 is TGTGCCAGCAGCTTCTATGCGACAGGGGAAACTGAAGCTTTCTTT.